This T cell receptor (beta chain) appears in the sequencing data of a study of shared clonotypes between healthy human individuals. The CDR3 is 15 residues long. The germline gives CDR1 MNHNY, CDR2 SVGAGI (reference sequence). The V and J ends lost 5 bases and 4 bases, in that order; junction bases with no gene match: 7. Authors' analysis steps: Filtering differed, since immunoSEQ gave only junction sequences and no quality scores. Clones were sequenced by immunoSEQ multiplex PCR, and TCRdb holds only the in-frame ones, with some missing. That table furnishes V, J and clone size, whereas the DNA furnished D and trimming. The profile covers 780,000 or so clones, with over 55% appearing a single time and under 2% taken by the ten largest.

This chain uses TRBV6-6 with TRBJ2-2, with 7 bases aligning to TRBD1. The sample comprised memory CD4+ T cells sorted from blood. Documented subset: CD45RA-negative fraction. This receptor was identified in a woman aged 25 to 39 in good health. The CDR3 protein is CASSPTGIGTGELFF. In DNA form, the CDR3 reads TGTGCCAGCAGTCCGACAGGGATAGGCACCGGGGAGCTGTTTTTT.